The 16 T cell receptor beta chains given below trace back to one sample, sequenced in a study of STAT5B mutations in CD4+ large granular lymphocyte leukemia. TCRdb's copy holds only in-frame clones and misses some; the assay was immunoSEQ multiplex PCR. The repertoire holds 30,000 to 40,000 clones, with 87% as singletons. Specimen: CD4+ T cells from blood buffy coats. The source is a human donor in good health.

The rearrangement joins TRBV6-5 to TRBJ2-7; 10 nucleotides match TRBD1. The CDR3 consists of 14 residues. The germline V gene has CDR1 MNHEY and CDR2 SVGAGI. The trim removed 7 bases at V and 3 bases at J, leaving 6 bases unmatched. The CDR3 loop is CASIPGQGFYEQYF. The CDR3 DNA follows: TGTGCCAGCATCCCGGGACAGGGGTTCTACGAGCAGTACTTC.

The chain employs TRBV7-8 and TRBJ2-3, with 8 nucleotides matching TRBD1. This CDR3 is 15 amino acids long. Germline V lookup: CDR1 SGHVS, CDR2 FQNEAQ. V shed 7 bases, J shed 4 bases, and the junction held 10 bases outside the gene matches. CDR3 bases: TGTGCCAGCAACTTCGACAGGGGAGTCGCAGATACGCAGTATTTT. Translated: CASNFDRGVADTQYF.

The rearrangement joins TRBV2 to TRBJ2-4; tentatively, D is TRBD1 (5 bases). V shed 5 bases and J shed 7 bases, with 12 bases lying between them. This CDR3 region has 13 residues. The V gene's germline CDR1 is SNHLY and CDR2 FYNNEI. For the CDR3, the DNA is TGTGCCAGCAGTCTGCGGACAATCAACATTCAGTACTTC. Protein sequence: CASSLRTINIQYF.

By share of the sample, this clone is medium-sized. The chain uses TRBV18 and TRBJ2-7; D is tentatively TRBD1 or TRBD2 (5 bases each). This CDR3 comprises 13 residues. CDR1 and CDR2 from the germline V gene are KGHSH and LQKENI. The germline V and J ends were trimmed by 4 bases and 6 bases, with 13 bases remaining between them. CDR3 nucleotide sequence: TGTGCCAGCTCACTCTTACCTGGGGGCGAGCAGTACTTC. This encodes CASSLLPGGEQYF.

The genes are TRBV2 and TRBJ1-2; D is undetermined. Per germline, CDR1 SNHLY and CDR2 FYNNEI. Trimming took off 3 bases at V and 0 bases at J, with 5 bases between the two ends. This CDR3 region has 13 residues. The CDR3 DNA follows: TGTGCCAGCAGTGACAGGACTAACTATGGCTACACCTTC. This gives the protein CASSDRTNYGYTF.

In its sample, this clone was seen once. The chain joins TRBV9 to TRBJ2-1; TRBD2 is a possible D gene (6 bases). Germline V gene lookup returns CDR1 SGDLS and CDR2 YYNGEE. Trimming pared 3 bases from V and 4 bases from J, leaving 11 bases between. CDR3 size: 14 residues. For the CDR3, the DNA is TGTGCCAGCAGCGCCGGGACTTCGTACAATGAGCAGTTCTTC. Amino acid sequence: CASSAGTSYNEQFF.

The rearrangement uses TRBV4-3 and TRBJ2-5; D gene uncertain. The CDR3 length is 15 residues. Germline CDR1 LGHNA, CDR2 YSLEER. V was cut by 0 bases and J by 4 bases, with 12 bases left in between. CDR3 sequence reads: CASSQDSDTAETQYF. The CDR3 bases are TGCGCCAGCAGCCAAGATTCGGATACCGCAGAGACCCAGTACTTC.

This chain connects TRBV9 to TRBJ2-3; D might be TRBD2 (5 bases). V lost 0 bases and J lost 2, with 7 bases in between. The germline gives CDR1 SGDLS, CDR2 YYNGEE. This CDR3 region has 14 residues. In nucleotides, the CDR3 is TGTGCCAGCAGCGTAGGACTAAACACAGATACGCAGTATTTT. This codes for CASSVGLNTDTQYF.

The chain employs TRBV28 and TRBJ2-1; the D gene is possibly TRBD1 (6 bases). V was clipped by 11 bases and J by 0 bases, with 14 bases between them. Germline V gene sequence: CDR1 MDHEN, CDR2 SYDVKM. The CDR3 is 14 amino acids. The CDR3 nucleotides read TGTGCCGCTTGGGGGCAGGGCTCCTACAATGAGCAGTTCTTC. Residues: CAAWGQGSYNEQFF.

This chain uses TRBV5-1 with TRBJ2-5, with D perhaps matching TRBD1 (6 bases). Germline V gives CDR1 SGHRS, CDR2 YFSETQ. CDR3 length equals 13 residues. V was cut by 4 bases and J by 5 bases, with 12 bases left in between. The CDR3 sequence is CASSKGTLETQYF. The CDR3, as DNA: TGCGCCAGCAGCAAAGGGACATTGGAGACCCAGTACTTC.

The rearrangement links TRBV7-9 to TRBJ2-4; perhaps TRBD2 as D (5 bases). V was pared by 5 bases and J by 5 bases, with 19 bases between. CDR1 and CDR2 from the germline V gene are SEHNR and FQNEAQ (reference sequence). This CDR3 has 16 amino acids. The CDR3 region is CASSPEIDYLQNIQYF. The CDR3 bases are TGTGCCAGCAGCCCCGAAATTGACTATCTTCAAAACATTCAGTACTTC.

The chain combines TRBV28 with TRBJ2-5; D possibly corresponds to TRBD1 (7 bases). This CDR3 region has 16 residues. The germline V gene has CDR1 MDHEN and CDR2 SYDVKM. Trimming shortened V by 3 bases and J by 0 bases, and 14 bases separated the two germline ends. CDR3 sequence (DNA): TGTGCCAGCAGTTTGGCGGGACAGCGGTACCAAGAGACCCAGTACTTC. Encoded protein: CASSLAGQRYQETQYF. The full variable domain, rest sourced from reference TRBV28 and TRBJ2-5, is DVKVTQSSRYLVKRTGEKVFLECVQDMDHENMFWYRQDPGLGLRLIYFSYDVKMKEKGDIPEGYSVSREKKERFSLILESASTNQTSMYLCASSLAGQRYQETQYFGPGTRLLVL.

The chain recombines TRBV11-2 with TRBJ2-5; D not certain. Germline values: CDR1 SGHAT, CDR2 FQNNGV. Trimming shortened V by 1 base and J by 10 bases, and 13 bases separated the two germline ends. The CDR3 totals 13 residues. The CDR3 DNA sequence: TGTGCCAGCAGCTTAGGTCCTGATGGGAACCAGTACTTC. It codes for CASSLGPDGNQYF.

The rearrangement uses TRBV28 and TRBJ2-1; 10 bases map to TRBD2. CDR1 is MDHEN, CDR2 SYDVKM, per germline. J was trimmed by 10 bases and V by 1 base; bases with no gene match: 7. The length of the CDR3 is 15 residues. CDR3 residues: CASSLFGTSGNEQFF. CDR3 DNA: TGTGCCAGCAGTTTATTTGGTACTAGCGGGAACGAGCAGTTCTTC.

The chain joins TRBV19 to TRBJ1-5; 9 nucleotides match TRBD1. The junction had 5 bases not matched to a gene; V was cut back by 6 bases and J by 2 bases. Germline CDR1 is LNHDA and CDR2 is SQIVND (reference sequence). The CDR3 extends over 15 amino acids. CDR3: CASSPTGGGNQPQHF. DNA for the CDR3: TGTGCCAGTAGCCCGACAGGGGGAGGCAATCAGCCCCAGCATTTT.

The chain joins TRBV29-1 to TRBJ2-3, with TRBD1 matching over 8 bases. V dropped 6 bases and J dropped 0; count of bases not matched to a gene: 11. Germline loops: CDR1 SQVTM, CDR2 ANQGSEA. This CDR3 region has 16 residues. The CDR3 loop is CSVVPTGGGSTDTQYF. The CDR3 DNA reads TGCAGCGTCGTCCCAACAGGGGGTGGTAGCACAGATACGCAGTATTTT.